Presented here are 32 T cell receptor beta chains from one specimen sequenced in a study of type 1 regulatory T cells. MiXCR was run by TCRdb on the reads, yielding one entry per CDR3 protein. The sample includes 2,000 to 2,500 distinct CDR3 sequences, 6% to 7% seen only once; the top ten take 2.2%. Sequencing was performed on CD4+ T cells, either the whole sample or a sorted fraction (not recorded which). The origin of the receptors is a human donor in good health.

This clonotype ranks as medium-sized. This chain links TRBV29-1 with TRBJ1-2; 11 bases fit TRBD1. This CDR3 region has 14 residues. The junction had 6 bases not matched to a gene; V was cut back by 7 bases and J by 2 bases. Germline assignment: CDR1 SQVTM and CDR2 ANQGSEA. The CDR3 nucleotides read TGCAGCGCTTCGGGACAGGGGGGAAACTATGGCTACACCTTC. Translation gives CSASGQGGNYGYTF.

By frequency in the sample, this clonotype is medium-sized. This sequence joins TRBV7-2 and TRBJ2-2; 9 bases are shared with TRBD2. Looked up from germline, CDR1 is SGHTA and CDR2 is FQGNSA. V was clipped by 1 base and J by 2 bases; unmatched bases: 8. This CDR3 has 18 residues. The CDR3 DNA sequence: TGTGCCAGCAGCTTAGAGGGCGGGGGGGCTACCAACACCGGGGAGCTGTTTTTT. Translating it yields CASSLEGGGATNTGELFF.

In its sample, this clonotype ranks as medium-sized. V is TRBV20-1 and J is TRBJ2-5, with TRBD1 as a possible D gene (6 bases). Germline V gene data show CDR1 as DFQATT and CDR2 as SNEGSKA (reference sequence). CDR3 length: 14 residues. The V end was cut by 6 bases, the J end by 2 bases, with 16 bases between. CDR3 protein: CSAHRVPLQETQYF. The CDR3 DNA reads TGCAGTGCGCACAGGGTGCCGTTACAAGAGACCCAGTACTTC.

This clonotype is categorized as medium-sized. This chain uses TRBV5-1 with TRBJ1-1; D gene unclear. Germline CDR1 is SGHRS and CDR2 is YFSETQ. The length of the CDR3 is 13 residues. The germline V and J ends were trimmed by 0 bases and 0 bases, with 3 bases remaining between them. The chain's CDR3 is CASSLGVNTEAFF. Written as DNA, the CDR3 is TGCGCCAGCAGCTTGGGAGTGAACACTGAAGCTTTCTTT.

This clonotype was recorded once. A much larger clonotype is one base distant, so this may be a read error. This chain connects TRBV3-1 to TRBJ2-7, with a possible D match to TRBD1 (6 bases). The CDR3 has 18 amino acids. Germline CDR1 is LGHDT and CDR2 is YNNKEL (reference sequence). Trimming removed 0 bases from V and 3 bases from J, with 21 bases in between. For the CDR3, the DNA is TGTGCCAGCAGCCAAGATCCGACAGGTCAAAATCCCGTCTACGAGCAGTACTTC. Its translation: CASSQDPTGQNPVYEQYF.

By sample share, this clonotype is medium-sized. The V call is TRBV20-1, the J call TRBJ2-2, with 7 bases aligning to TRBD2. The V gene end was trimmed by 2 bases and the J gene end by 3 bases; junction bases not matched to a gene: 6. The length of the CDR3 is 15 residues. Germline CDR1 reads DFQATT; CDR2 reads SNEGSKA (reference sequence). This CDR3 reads CSARFGGLDTGELFF. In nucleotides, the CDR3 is TGCAGTGCTAGATTCGGCGGACTAGACACCGGGGAGCTGTTTTTT.

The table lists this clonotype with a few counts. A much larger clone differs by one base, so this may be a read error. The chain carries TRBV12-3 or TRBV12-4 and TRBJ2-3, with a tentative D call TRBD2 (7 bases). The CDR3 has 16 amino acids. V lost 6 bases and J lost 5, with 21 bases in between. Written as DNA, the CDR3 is TGTGCCAGCAGGTTTCTGGGGGGGGGCCGGGGAGATACGCAGTATTTT. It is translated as CASRFLGGGRGDTQYF.

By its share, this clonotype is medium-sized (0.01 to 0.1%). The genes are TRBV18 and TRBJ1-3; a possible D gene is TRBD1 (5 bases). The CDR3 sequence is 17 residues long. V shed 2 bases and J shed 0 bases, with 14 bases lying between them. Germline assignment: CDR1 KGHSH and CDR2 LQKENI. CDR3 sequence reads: CASSPASPGGSGNTIYF. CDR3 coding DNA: TGTGCCAGCTCACCAGCCAGCCCCGGGGGCTCTGGAAACACCATATATTTT.

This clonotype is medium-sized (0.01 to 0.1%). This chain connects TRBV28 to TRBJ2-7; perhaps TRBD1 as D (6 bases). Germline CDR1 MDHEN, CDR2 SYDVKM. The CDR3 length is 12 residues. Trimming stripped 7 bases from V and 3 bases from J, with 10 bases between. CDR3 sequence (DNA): TGTGCCAGCATGGACAGATTCTACGAGCAGTACTTC. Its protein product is CASMDRFYEQYF.

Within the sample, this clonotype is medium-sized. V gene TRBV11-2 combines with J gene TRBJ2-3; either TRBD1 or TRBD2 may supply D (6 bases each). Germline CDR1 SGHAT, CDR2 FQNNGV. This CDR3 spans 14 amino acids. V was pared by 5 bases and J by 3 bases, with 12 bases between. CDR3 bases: TGTGCCAGCAGCCTTGGAGGGGGGACAGATACGCAGTATTTT. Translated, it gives CASSLGGGTDTQYF.

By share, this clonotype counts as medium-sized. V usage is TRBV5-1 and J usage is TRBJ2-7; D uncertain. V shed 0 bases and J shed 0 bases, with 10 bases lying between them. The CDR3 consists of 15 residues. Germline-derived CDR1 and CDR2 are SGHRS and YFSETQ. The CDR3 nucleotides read TGCGCCAGCAGCTTGGGGTTACTCAGCTCCTACGAGCAGTACTTC. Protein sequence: CASSLGLLSSYEQYF. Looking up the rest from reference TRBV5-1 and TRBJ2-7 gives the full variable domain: KAGVTQTPRYLIKTRGQQVTLSCSPISGHRSVSWYQQTPGQGLQFLFEYFSETQRNKGNFPGRFSGRQFSNSRSEMNVSTLELGDSALYLCASSLGLLSSYEQYFGPGTRLTVT.

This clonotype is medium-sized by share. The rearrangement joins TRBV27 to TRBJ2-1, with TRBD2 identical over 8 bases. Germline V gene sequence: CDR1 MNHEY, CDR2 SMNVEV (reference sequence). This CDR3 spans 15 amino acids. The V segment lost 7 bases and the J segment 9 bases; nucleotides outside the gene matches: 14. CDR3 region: CASKLSGTRVSEQFF. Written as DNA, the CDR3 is TGTGCCAGCAAGCTCTCCGGGACTAGAGTCTCTGAGCAGTTCTTC.

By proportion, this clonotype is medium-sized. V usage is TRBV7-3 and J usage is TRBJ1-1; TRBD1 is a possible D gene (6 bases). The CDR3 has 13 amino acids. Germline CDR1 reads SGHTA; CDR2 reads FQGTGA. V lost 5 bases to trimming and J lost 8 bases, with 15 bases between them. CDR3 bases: TGTGCCAGCAGCACATTCCCGGGGGCAGAAGCTTTCTTT. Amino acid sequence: CASSTFPGAEAFF.

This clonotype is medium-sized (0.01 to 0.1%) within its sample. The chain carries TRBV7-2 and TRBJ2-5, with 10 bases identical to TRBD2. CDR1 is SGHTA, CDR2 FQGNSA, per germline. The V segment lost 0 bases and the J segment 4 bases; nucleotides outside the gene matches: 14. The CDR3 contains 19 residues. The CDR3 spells CASSLAHPFPAGGRETQYF. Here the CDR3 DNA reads TGTGCCAGCAGCTTAGCGCACCCTTTTCCAGCGGGGGGGCGAGAGACCCAGTACTTC.

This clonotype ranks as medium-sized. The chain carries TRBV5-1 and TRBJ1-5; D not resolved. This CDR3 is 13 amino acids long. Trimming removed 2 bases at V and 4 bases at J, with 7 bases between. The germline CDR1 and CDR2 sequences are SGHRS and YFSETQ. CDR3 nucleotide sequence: TGCGCCAGCAGCTTTGGAGGAAATCAGCCCCAGCATTTT. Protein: CASSFGGNQPQHF.

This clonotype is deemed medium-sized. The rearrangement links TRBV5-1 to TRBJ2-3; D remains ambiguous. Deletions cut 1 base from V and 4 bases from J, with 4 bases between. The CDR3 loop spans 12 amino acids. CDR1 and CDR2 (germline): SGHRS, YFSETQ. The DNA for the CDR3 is TGCGCCAGCAGCTTGTCCTCAGATACGCAGTATTTT. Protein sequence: CASSLSSDTQYF.

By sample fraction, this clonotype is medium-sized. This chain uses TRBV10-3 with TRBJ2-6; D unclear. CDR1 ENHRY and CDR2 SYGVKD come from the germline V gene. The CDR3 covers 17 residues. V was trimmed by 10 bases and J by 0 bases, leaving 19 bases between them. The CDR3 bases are TGTGCCACCGCGGCGGTGGACGGAGTCTCTGGGGCCAACGTCCTGACTTTC. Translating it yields CATAAVDGVSGANVLTF.

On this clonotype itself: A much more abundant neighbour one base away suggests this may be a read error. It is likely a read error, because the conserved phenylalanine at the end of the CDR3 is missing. The CDR3: CASSAYPKIEQYL. The CDR3 region has the DNA TGTGCCAGCAGTGCGTACCCTAAAATCGAGCAGTACCTC. The chain uses TRBV2 and TRBJ2-7; D is ambiguous. Trimming took off 4 bases at V and 6 bases at J, with 13 bases between the two ends. The CDR3 runs 13 residues. Germline V CDR1 and CDR2: SNHLY, FYNNEI.

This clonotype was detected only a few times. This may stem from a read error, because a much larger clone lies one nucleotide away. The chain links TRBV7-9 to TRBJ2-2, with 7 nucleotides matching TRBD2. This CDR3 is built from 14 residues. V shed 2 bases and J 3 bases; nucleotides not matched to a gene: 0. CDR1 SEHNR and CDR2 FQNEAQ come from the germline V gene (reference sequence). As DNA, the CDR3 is TGTGCCAGCAGCTTACGGGGGGACACCGGGGAGCTGTTTTTT. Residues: CASSLRGDTGELFF. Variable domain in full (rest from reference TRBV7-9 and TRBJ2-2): DTGVSQNPRHKITKRGQNVTFRCDPISEHNRLYWYRQTLGQGPEFLTYFQNEAQLEKSRLLSDRFSAERPKGSFSTLEIQRTEQGDSAMYLCASSLRGDTGELFFGEGSRLTVL.

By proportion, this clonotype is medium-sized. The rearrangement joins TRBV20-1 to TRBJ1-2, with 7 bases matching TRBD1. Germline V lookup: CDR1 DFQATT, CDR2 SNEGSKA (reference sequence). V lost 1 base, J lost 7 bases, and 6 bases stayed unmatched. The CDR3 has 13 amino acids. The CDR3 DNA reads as TGCAGTGCTAGAGCCGAGGGGGCAGCTGGCTACACCTTC. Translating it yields CSARAEGAAGYTF.

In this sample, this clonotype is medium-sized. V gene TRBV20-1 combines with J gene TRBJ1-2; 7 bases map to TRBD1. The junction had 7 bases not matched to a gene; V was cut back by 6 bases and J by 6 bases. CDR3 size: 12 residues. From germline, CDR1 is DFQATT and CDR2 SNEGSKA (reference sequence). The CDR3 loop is CSAPGQADGYTF. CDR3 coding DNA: TGCAGTGCGCCTGGACAGGCTGATGGCTACACCTTC.

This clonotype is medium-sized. The CDR3 sequence is CASSPQGANSPLHF. CDR3 DNA sequence: TGTGCCAGCAGCCCCCAGGGGGCGAATTCACCCCTCCACTTT. The genes are TRBV7-2 and TRBJ1-6; 8 bases are a match to TRBD1. The trim removed 5 bases at V and 7 bases at J, leaving 4 bases unmatched. The CDR3 totals 14 residues. CDR1 is SGHTA and CDR2 is FQGNSA in the germline V gene.

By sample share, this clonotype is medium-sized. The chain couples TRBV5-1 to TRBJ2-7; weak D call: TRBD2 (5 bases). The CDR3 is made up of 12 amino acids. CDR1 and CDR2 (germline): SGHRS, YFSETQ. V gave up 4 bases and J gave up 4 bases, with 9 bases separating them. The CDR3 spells CASSREPYEQYF. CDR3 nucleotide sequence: TGCGCCAGCAGCCGGGAACCTTACGAGCAGTACTTC.

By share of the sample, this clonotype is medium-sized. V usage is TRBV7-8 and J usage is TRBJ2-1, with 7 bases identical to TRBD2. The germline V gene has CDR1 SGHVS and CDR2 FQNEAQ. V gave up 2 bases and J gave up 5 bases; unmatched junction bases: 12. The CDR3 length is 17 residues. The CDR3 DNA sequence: TGTGCCAGCAGCTTACCCATGAGGCTAGCGGTCAACAATGAGCAGTTCTTC. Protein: CASSLPMRLAVNNEQFF.

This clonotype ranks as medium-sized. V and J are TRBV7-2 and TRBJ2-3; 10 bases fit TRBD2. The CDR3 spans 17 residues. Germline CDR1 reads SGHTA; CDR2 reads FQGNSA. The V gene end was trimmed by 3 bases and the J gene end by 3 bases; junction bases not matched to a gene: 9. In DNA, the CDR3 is TGTGCCAGCAGCTTGGTAGCGGGGGGCCTATCAACAGATACGCAGTATTTT. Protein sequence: CASSLVAGGLSTDTQYF.

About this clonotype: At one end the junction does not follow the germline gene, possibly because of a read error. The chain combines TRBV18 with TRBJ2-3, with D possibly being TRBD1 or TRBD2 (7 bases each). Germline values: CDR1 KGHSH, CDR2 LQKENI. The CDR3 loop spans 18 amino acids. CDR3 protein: CVSSPPTRLAGGSDTQYF. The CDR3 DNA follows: TGTGTCAGCTCACCACCGACTCGACTAGCAGGGGGGTCGGATACGCAGTATTTT.

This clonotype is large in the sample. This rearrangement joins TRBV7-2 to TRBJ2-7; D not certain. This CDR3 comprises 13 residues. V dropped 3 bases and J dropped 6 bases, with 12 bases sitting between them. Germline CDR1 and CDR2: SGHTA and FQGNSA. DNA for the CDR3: TGTGCCAGCAGCTTTATGGGCCCGCGCGAGCAGTACTTC. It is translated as CASSFMGPREQYF.

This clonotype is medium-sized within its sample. In nucleotides, the CDR3 is TGTGCCAGCTGCCCCACCGGCGGGGGGGCCTACGAGCAGTACTTC. This gives the protein CASCPTGGGAYEQYF. The chain recombines TRBV6-2 or TRBV6-3 with TRBJ2-7; 9 bases are shared with TRBD2. The CDR3 consists of 15 residues. Germline CDR1 and CDR2: MNHEY and SVGEGT. V shed 8 bases, J shed 2 bases, and the junction held 10 bases outside the gene matches.

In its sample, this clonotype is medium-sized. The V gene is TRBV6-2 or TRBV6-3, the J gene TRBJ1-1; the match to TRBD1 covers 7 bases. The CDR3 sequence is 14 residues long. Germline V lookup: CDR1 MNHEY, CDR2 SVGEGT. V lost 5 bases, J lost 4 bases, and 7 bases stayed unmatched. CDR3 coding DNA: TGTGCCAGCAGTAGAGGGGGCGCGGGCACTGAAGCTTTCTTT. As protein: CASSRGGAGTEAFF.

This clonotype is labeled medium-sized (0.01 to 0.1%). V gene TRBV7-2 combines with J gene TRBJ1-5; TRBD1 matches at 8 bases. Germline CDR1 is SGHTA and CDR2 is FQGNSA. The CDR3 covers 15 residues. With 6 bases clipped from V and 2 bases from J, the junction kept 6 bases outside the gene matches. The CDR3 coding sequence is TGTGCCAGCAGTACTGACAGGGGCGGCAATCAGCCCCAGCATTTT. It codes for CASSTDRGGNQPQHF. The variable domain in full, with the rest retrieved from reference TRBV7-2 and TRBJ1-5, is GAGVSQSPSNKVTEKGKDVELRCDPISGHTALYWYRQSLGQGLEFLIYFQGNSAPDKSGLPSDRFSAERTGGSVSTLTIQRTQQEDSAVYLCASSTDRGGNQPQHFGDGTRLSIL.

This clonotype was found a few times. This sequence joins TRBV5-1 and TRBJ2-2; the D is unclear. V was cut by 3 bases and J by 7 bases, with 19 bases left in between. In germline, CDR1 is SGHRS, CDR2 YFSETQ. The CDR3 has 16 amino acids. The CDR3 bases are TGCGCCAGCAGCTCTGAAATGGGGTACTCGGGCGGGGAGCTGTTTTTT. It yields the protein CASSSEMGYSGGELFF.

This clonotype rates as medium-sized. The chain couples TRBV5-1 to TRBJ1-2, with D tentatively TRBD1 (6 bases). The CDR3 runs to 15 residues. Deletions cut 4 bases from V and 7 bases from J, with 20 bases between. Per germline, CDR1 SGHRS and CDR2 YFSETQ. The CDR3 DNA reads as TGCGCCAGCAGCCTCGGACAGCCTCACCAAGGTGGCTACACCTTC. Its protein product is CASSLGQPHQGGYTF.